Listed here is a single T cell receptor beta chain. No antigen is known for it. TCRdb keeps only in-frame clones here, not all; method: immunoSEQ multiplex PCR. This repertoire shows fewer than 35,000 clones, about 90% found once; its top ten account for approximately 5.3%. The data stem from a study of T cells in localized non-small cell lung cancer. Study-wide points: Overall survival was longer when the density of T cells in the blood was higher. Appearance in adjacent lung was seen for a median roughly 56 of the top 100 tumor clones.

Germline values: CDR1 LGHNA, CDR2 YNFKEQ. The CDR3 has 14 residues. The V end was cut by 0 bases, the J end by 6 bases, with 11 bases between. The rearrangement uses TRBV4-2 and TRBJ1-2; D unclear. The sequences come from PBMCs, collected before any cancer treatment. The clonotype comes from a man aged 40 to 70 with stage II lung adenocarcinoma. CDR3 amino acids: CASSQDGRRHGYTF. The CDR3 bases are TGTGCCAGCAGCCAAGATGGCAGGAGGCATGGCTACACCTTC.